Listed below are T cell receptor beta chains from one sample, sequenced in a study of T cell responses to AZD1222 COVID-19 vaccine. Generated by immunoSEQ multiplex PCR, the TCRdb table keeps only in-frame clones and is missing some. The table shows more than 70,000 clones, with about nine tenths occurring only once. Source: peripheral blood, taken 28 days after the second AZD1222 dose. The receptor source for this set is an adult who received the AZD1222 COVID-19 vaccine. The CDR3 runs from the conserved cysteine through the conserved F or W. A D gene is named only where the DNA matches it firmly. Clone size is not always given. Where it is, it says once, few, many or a class for expanded clones.

V gene	clone size	J gene	D gene	CDR3 protein	CDR3 DNA
TRBV5-1	NA	TRBJ1-5	NA	CASSLSGDQPQHF	TGCGCCAGCAGCTTGTCAGGGGATCAGCCCCAGCATTTT
TRBV7-2	NA	TRBJ1-4	NA	CASSTRQAGVEKLFF	TGTGCCAGCAGCACTAGACAGGCCGGAGTGGAAAAACTGTTTTTT
TRBV10-3	NA	TRBJ1-5	TRBD1	CAINQGVAGPQHF	TGTGCCATCAACCAGGGGGTGGCGGGGCCCCAGCATTTT
TRBV27	once	TRBJ1-2	NA	CASSLSALGYGGYTF	TGTGCCAGCAGTTTATCGGCACTCGGTTATGGTGGCTACACCTTC
TRBV5-6	NA	TRBJ2-5	NA	CASSFDNLETQYF	TGTGCCAGCAGCTTCGACAACTTAGAGACCCAGTACTTC
TRBV9	NA	TRBJ2-2	NA	CASSSPRGGDNTGELFF	TGTGCCAGCAGCTCCCCCCGGGGCGGGGACAACACCGGGGAGCTGTTTTTT
TRBV5-1	NA	TRBJ1-4	NA	CASSPGATNEKLFF	TGCGCCAGCAGCCCAGGGGCAACTAATGAAAAACTGTTTTTT
TRBV5-1	NA	TRBJ1-1	TRBD1	CASSPEGQPNTEAFF	TGCGCCAGCAGCCCGGAGGGACAGCCGAACACTGAAGCTTTCTTT
TRBV7-9	NA	TRBJ2-5	TRBD1	CASSPPDRGRMVRETQYF	TGTGCCAGCAGCCCCCCGGACAGGGGGCGAATGGTGAGGGAGACCCAGTACTTC
TRBV3-1/TRBV3-2	NA	TRBJ1-6	NA	CASSQVVDGSPLHF	TGTGCCAGCAGCCAAGTAGTAGACGGGTCACCCCTCCACTTT
TRBV7-7	NA	TRBJ2-6	NA	CASSLGTGANVLTF	TGTGCCAGCAGCTTAGGGACCGGGGCCAACGTCCTGACTTTC
TRBV4-3	NA	TRBJ2-1	NA	CASSQDDRLFYNEQFF	TGCGCCAGCAGCCAAGATGACAGACTATTCTACAATGAGCAGTTCTTC
TRBV11-2	NA	TRBJ1-1	NA	CASSQPSGTEAFF	TGTGCCAGCAGTCAACCCTCCGGGACTGAAGCTTTCTTT
TRBV7-8	NA	TRBJ1-2	TRBD1	CASSPRTGRYGYTF	TGTGCCAGCAGCCCGCGGACAGGGCGGTATGGCTACACCTTC
TRBV6-1	NA	TRBJ1-5	NA	CASSERGIASNQPQHF	TGTGCCAGCAGTGAAAGAGGGATAGCCAGCAATCAGCCCCAGCATTTT
TRBV5-6	NA	TRBJ2-7	TRBD1	CASSLTGESYEQYF	TGTGCCAGCAGCTTGACAGGGGAGTCCTACGAGCAGTACTTC
TRBV5-8	NA	TRBJ2-3	NA	CAPTTGTDTQYF	TGTGCCCCCACTACGGGCACAGATACGCAGTATTTT
TRBV4-3	NA	TRBJ1-3	NA	CASSQDPVGSSEGNTIYF	TGCGCCAGCAGCCAAGATCCTGTGGGCTCGTCGGAAGGAAACACCATATATTTT
TRBV4-1	NA	TRBJ1-4	TRBD1	CASSRRSTGNNEKLFF	TGCGCCAGCAGCCGAAGATCGACAGGGAATAATGAAAAACTGTTTTTT
TRBV6-5	NA	TRBJ2-1	NA	CASSILGGRGNEQFF	TGTGCCAGCAGCATACTAGGGGGACGGGGGAATGAGCAGTTCTTC
TRBV12-3/TRBV12-4	NA	TRBJ1-1	NA	CASSLGTAQITFF	TGTGCCAGCAGTTTAGGAACAGCTCAGATAACTTTCTTT
TRBV6-5	NA	TRBJ2-5	NA	CASSPALGESQYF	TGTGCCAGCAGCCCCGCACTCGGAGAGTCCCAGTACTTC
TRBV7-9	NA	TRBJ1-4	TRBD1	CASSPTGQGGEKLFF	TGTGCCAGCAGCCCCACCGGACAGGGTGGCGAAAAACTGTTTTTT
TRBV29-1	NA	TRBJ2-5	TRBD1	CSVRTGVEGETQYF	TGCAGCGTCCGAACAGGGGTTGAGGGAGAGACCCAGTACTTC
TRBV7-6	NA	TRBJ2-2	NA	CASSFFVGELFF	TGTGCCAGCAGCTTTTTTGTCGGGGAGCTGTTTTTT
TRBV28	NA	TRBJ2-3	TRBD2	CASSTGTSKADTQYF	TGTGCCAGCAGTACCGGGACTAGCAAAGCAGATACGCAGTATTTT
TRBV24-1	NA	TRBJ2-1	NA	CATSVRAGSEQFF	TGTGCCACCAGTGTTAGGGCAGGGAGCGAGCAGTTCTTC
TRBV7-2	NA	TRBJ2-2	NA	CASSSLSGKNTGELFF	TGTGCCAGCAGCTCCCTTTCAGGGAAGAACACCGGGGAGCTGTTTTTT